What follows are 11 T cell receptor beta chains derived from one specimen sequenced in a study of T-cell reconstitution after alpha-beta-depleted transplantation in children. Unique molecular identifiers featured in how the TCRbeta library was prepared. TCRdb reprocessed the PCR reads with MiXCR, giving one entry per CDR3 protein. Of 400,000 to 450,000 distinct CDR3 sequences listed, about 40% are singletons. This specimen consisted of PBMCs, obtained before TCRalphabeta/CD19-depleted stem cell transplant. Receptors originate from a girl aged 2-10 years with aplastic anemia, due to receive a stem cell transplant.

The chain couples TRBV3-1 to TRBJ2-7, with D uncertain. CDR3 length: 15 amino acids. V lost 0 bases and J lost 1, with 10 bases in between. CDR1 is LGHDT, CDR2 YNNKEL, per germline (reference sequence). CDR3 sequence: CASSQDWRQSYEQYF. DNA of the CDR3: TGTGCCAGCAGCCAAGATTGGAGACAATCCTACGAGCAGTACTTC.

The chain links TRBV10-3 to TRBJ2-7, with TRBD1 identical over 10 bases. The germline CDR1 and CDR2 sequences are ENHRY and SYGVKD. The junction had 3 bases not matched to a gene; V was cut back by 2 bases and J by 2 bases. The CDR3 is 15 residues long. CDR3 loop: CAISETDRGPYEQYF. The CDR3 nucleotides are TGTGCCATCAGTGAGACCGACAGGGGGCCCTACGAGCAGTACTTC.

The chain recombines TRBV15 with TRBJ2-5; 12 bases line up with TRBD1. Germline CDR1 LNHNV, CDR2 YYDKDF (reference sequence). The CDR3 runs 17 residues. Trimming at V came to 3 bases and at J to 5 bases, leaving 10 bases not matched to a gene. The CDR3 region is CATSSRDRGRRGETQYF. Here the CDR3 DNA reads TGTGCCACCAGCAGCCGGGACAGGGGGCGCCGGGGCGAGACCCAGTACTTC. Filled out from reference TRBV15 and TRBJ2-5, the complete variable domain reads DAMVIQNPRYQVTQFGKPVTLSCSQTLNHNVMYWYQQKSSQAPKLLFHYYDKDFNNEADTPDNFQSRRPNTSFCFLDIRSPGLGDTAMYLCATSSRDRGRRGETQYFGPGTRLLVL.

This clonotype has ten or more counts. The chain carries TRBV24-1 and TRBJ2-3; 8 nucleotides line up with TRBD1. The V gene end was trimmed by 6 bases and the J gene end by 3 bases; junction bases not matched to a gene: 7. The CDR3 has 15 residues. The V gene's germline CDR1 is KGHDR and CDR2 SFDVKD. The CDR3 bases are TGTGCCACCAGTCAGTGGACAGGGAGTACAGATACGCAGTATTTT. Amino acid sequence: CATSQWTGSTDTQYF.

This clonotype has at least ten counts. This sequence joins TRBV27 and TRBJ1-5; D remains ambiguous. Between the trimmed V and J ends, which lost 2 bases and 8 bases, there was a span of 4 bases. Germline lookup yields CDR1 MNHEY and CDR2 SMNVEV (reference sequence). The CDR3 runs to 11 residues. CDR3 amino acids: CASSLQEPQHF. The CDR3, as DNA: TGTGCCAGCAGTTTACAGGAGCCCCAGCATTTT.

This chain links TRBV20-1 with TRBJ2-7; D ambiguous. Germline-derived CDR1 and CDR2 are DFQATT and SNEGSKA (reference sequence). The CDR3 covers 12 residues. Deletions cut 5 bases from V and 3 bases from J, with 11 bases between. CDR3 sequence (DNA): TGCAGTGCTCTCCCGGGTGGCTACGAGCAGTACTTC. Its protein product is CSALPGGYEQYF.

This chain joins TRBV29-1 and TRBJ2-7; 7 bases map to TRBD1. Unmatched junction bases numbered 18, after V lost 7 bases and J lost 6 bases. CDR3 length: 15 residues. The germline V gene encodes CDR1 SQVTM and CDR2 ANQGSEA. The CDR3 sequence is CSAQFLGQALGEQYF. DNA of the CDR3: TGCAGCGCTCAATTCCTAGGACAGGCCCTCGGCGAGCAGTACTTC.

V gene TRBV5-8 combines with J gene TRBJ2-5; D unresolved. Germline CDR1 is SGHTS and CDR2 is YDEGEE. Trimming removed 0 bases at V and 3 bases at J, with 9 bases between. CDR3 size: 14 residues. CDR3 bases: TGTGCCAGCAGCTTGGGACTGGATGAAGAGACCCAGTACTTC. Residues: CASSLGLDEETQYF.

V is TRBV11-2 and J is TRBJ2-5, with 8 bases that match TRBD1. In germline, CDR1 is SGHAT, CDR2 FQNNGV. The CDR3 spans 17 residues. Trimming took 1 base from V and 5 from J; bases not matched to a gene: 12. The CDR3 protein is CASSLGVSAGGEETQYF. CDR3 nucleotide sequence: TGTGCCAGCAGCTTAGGCGTCTCGGCAGGGGGCGAGGAGACCCAGTACTTC.

The table lists this clonotype with many counts. The rearrangement links TRBV5-1 to TRBJ2-3; 8 nucleotides align to TRBD2. J lost 1 base, V lost 6 bases, and 7 bases had no gene match. CDR3 length equals 15 residues. CDR1 and CDR2 from the germline V gene are SGHRS and YFSETQ. CDR3 loop: CASTSGGARTDTQYF. The CDR3 region has the DNA TGCGCCAGCACGTCCGGGGGGGCACGCACAGATACGCAGTATTTT. The full variable domain, its missing parts supplied by reference TRBV5-1 and TRBJ2-3, is KAGVTQTPRYLIKTRGQQVTLSCSPISGHRSVSWYQQTPGQGLQFLFEYFSETQRNKGNFPGRFSGRQFSNSRSEMNVSTLELGDSALYLCASTSGGARTDTQYFGPGTRLTVL.

This sequence joins TRBV6-4 and TRBJ2-1; the D is unclear. Germline V CDR1 and CDR2: MRHNA, SNTAGT. The CDR3 consists of 13 residues. The germline V and J ends were trimmed by 2 bases and 8 bases, with 10 bases remaining between them. CDR3 region: CASSDPKGDEQFF. CDR3 nucleotide sequence: TGTGCCAGCAGTGACCCGAAGGGCGATGAGCAGTTCTTC.